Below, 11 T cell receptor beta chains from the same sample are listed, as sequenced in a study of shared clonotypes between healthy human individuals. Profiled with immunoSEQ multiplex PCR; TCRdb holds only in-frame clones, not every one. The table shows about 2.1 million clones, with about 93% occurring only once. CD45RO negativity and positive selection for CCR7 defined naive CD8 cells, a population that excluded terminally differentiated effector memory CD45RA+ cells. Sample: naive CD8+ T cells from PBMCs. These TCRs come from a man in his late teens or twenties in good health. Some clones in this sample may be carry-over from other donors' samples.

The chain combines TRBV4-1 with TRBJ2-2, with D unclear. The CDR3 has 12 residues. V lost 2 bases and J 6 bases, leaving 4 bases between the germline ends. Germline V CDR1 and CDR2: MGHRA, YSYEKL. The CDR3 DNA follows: TGCGCCAGCAGCCAACAGGCCGGGGAGCTGTTTTTT. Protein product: CASSQQAGELFF.

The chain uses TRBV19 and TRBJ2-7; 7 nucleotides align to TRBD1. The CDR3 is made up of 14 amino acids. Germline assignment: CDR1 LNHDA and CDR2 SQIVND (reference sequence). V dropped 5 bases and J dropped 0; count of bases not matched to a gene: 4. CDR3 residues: CASSRRDSSYEQYF. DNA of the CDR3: TGTGCCAGTAGTCGTAGGGACAGCTCCTACGAGCAGTACTTC.

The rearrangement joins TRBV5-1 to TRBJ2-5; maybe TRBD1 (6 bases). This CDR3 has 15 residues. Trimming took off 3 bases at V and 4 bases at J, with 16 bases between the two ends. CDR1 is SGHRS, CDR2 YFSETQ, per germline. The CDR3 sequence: CASSWGYTGLETQYF. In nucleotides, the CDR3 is TGCGCCAGCAGCTGGGGCTATACAGGGTTAGAGACCCAGTACTTC.

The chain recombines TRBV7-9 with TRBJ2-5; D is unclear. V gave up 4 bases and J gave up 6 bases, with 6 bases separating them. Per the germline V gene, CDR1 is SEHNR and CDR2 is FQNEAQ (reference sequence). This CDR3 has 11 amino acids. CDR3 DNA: TGTGCCAGCAGCTCCCCAAAGACCCAGTACTTC. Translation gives CASSSPKTQYF. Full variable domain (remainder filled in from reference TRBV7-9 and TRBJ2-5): DTGVSQNPRHKITKRGQNVTFRCDPISEHNRLYWYRQTLGQGPEFLTYFQNEAQLEKSRLLSDRFSAERPKGSFSTLEIQRTEQGDSAMYLCASSSPKTQYFGPGTRLLVL.

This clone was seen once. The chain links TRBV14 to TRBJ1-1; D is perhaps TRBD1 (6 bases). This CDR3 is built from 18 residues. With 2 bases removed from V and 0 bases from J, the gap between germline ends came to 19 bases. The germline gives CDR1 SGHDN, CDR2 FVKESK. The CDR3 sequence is CASSQTPTETGMNTEAFF. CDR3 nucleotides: TGTGCCAGCAGCCAAACCCCCACCGAGACAGGCATGAACACTGAAGCTTTCTTT.

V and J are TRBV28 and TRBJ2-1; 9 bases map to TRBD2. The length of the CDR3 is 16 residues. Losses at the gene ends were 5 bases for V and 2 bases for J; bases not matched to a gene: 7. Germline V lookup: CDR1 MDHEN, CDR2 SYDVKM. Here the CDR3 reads CASSLIAGAPYNEQFF. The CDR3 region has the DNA TGTGCCAGCAGTCTCATAGCGGGAGCCCCCTACAATGAGCAGTTCTTC.

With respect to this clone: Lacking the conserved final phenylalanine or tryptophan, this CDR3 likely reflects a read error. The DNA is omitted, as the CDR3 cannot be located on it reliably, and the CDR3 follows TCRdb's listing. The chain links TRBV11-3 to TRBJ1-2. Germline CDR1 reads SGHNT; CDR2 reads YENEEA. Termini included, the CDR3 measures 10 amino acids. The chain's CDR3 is CASSFYAIRS.

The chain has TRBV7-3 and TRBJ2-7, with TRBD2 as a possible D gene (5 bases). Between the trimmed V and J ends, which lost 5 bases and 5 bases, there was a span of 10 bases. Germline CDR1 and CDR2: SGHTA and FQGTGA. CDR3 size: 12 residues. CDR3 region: CASSTLGDEQYF. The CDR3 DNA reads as TGTGCCAGCAGCACCCTCGGGGACGAGCAGTACTTC.

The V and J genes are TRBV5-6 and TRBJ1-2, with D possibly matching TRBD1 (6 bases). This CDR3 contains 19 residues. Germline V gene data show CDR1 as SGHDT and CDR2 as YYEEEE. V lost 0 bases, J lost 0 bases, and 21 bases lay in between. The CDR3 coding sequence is TGTGCCAGCAGCTTGGGAGGGACATTTCGACCCAGTCCTAACTATGGCTACACCTTC. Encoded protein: CASSLGGTFRPSPNYGYTF. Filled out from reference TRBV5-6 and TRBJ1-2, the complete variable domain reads DAGVTQSPTHLIKTRGQQVTLRCSPKSGHDTVSWYQQALGQGPQFIFQYYEEEERQRGNFPDRFSGHQFPNYSSELNVNALLLGDSALYLCASSLGGTFRPSPNYGYTFGSGTRLTVV.

DNA for the CDR3: TGTGCCTGGAGTCCCTTAACCTATGGCTACACCTTC. Amino acids: CAWSPLTYGYTF. This chain joins TRBV30 and TRBJ1-2; D not resolved. V gave up 2 bases and J gave up 4 bases, with 8 bases separating them. The V gene's germline CDR1 is GTSNPN and CDR2 SVGIG (reference sequence). The CDR3 totals 12 residues. The full variable domain, rest sourced from reference TRBV30 and TRBJ1-2, is SQTIHQWPATLVQPVGSPLSLECTVEGTSNPNLYWYRQAAGRGLQLLFYSVGIGQISSEVPQNLSASRPQDRQFILSSKKLLLSDSGFYLCAWSPLTYGYTFGSGTRLTVV.

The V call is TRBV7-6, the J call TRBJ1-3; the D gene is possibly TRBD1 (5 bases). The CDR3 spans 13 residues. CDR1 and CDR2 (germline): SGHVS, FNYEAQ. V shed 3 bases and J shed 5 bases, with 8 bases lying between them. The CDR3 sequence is CASSLGLRNTIYF. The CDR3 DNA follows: TGTGCCAGCAGCTTGGGACTGAGAAACACCATATATTTT.